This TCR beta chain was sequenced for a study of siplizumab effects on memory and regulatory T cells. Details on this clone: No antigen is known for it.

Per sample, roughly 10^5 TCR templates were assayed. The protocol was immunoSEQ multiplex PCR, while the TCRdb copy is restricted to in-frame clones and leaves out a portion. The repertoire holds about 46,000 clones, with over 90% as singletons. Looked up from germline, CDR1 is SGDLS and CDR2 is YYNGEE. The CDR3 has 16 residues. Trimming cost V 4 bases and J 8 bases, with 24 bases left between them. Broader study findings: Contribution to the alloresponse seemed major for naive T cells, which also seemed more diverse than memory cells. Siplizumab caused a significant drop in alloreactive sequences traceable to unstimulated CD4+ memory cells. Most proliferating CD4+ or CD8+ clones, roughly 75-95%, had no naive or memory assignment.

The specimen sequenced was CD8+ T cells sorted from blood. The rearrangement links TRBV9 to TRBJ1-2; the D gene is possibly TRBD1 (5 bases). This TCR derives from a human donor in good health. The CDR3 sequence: CASSILGAGGSGGYTF. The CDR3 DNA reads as TGTGCCAGCAGCATTCTCGGGGCGGGCGGTTCAGGAGGCTACACCTTC.